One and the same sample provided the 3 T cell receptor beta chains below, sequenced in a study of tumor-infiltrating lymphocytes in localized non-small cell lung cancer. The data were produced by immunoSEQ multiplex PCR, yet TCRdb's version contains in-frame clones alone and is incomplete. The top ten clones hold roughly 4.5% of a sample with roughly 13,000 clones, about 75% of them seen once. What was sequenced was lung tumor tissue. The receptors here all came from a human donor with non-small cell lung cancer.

CDR3 coding DNA: TGTGCCAGCAGCCTCTATCGAACTAGCACAGATACGCAGTATTTT. Translated: CASSLYRTSTDTQYF. The V call is TRBV13, the J call TRBJ2-3; D not resolved. Per germline, CDR1 PRHDT and CDR2 FYEKMQ (reference sequence). The CDR3 has 15 amino acids. The germline V and J ends were trimmed by 5 bases and 0 bases, with 12 bases remaining between them.

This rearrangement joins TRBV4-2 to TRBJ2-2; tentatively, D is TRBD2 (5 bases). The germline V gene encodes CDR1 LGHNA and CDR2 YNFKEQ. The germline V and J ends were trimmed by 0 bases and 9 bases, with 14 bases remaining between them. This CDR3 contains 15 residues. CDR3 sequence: CASSQDQTGFRELFF. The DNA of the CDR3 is TGTGCCAGCAGCCAAGATCAGACGGGATTCCGGGAGCTGTTTTTT.

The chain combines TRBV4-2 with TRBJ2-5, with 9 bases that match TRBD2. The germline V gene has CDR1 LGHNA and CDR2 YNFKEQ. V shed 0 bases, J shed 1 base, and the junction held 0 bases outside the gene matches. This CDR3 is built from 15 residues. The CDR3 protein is CASSQERGGQETQYF. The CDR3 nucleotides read TGTGCCAGCAGCCAAGAGCGGGGGGGCCAAGAGACCCAGTACTTC.